This entry describes one T cell receptor beta chain. These data come from a study of blood T cell repertoires in COVID-19. Study-wide background: Nucleic acid was either cDNA or gDNA, and it came from T cells, B-cell-depleted T cells, or PBMCs.

Original handling: Amplified reference gene primers provided the basis for estimating nucleated cell counts. Measured with immunoSEQ multiplex PCR; TCRdb has only the in-frame clones, and not every one. For V, J and clone size, that table is used; D and trimming come from the DNA. The top ten hold around 24% of the sample, which has tens of thousands of clones, roughly 80% seen once. The CDR3 is 17 residues long. Germline values: CDR1 LNHDA, CDR2 SQIVND (reference sequence). Deletions cut 10 bases from V and 0 bases from J, with 24 bases between. Sequenced: peripheral blood. This receptor was identified in a human donor with acute or convalescent COVID-19. The donor label of this sample is uncertain. V is TRBV19 and J is TRBJ1-1; possible D gene TRBD1, 6 bases. The CDR3: CATKRRSRDIVNTEAFF. The CDR3 coding sequence is TGTGCCACGAAGCGTAGGTCGAGGGACATCGTGAACACTGAAGCTTTCTTT.